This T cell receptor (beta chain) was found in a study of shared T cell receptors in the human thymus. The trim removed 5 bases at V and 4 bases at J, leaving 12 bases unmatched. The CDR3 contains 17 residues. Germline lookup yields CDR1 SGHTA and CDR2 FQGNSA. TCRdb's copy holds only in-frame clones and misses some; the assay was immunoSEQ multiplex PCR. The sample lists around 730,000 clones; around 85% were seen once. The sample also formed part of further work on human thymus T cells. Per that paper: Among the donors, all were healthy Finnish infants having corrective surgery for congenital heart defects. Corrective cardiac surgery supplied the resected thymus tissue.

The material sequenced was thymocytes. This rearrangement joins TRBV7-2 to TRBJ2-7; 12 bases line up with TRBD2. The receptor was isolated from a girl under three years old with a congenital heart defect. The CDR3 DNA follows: TGTGCCAGCAGCAACCACCCACTAGCGGGGGGAGATTACGAGCAGTACTTC. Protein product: CASSNHPLAGGDYEQYF.